This T cell receptor (beta chain) stems from a study of T cells in women clearing cervical HPV infection. For the study at large: Case blood was drawn when the lesion was first found; control blood after infection became undetectable.

The assay was immunoSEQ multiplex PCR, and TCRdb's table has in-frame clones only and misses some. The table gives about 32,000 clones; the top ten clones make up 4.3% of it. Study conclusions and caveats: Unknown T-cell numbers per sample may underlie the richness differences.

With regard to this clone: As yet, its antigen is unknown.

This TCR was recovered from a woman aged 18 to 75 with a cervical HPV16 infection that either progressed to CIN3+ or cleared (not recorded which). Specimen: blood buffy coat.

This CDR3 is CASSLISQGNYGYTF. The sequenced CDR3 bases are TGTGCCAGCAGCTTAATTTCACAGGGAAACTATGGC. V and J are TRBV7-2 and TRBJ1-2; a possible D gene is TRBD1 (6 bases). The sequence runs out 3 residues before the end of the CDR3; the remainder is reconstructed from the germline J gene. V lost 2 bases, J lost 2 bases, and 12 bases lay in between. Germline V gene data show CDR1 as SGHTA and CDR2 as FQGNSA. The CDR3 is made up of 15 amino acids. Combining the CDR3 with reference TRBV7-2 and TRBJ1-2 gives the whole variable domain GAGVSQSPSNKVTEKGKDVELRCDPISGHTALYWYRQSLGQGLEFLIYFQGNSAPDKSGLPSDRFSAERTGGSVSTLTIQRTQQEDSAVYLCASSLISQGNYGYTFGSGTRLTVV.